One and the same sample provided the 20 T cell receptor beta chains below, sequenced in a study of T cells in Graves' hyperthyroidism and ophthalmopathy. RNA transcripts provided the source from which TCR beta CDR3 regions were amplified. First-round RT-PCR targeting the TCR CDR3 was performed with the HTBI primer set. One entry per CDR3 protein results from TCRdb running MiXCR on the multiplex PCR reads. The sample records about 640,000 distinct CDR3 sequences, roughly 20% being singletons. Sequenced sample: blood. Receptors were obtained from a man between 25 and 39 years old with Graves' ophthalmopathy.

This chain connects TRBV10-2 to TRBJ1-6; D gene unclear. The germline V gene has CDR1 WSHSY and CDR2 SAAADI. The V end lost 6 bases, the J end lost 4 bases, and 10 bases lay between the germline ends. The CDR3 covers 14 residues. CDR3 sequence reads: CASSGGEYNSPLHF. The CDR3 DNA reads TGCGCCAGCAGCGGCGGGGAATATAATTCACCCCTCCACTTT.

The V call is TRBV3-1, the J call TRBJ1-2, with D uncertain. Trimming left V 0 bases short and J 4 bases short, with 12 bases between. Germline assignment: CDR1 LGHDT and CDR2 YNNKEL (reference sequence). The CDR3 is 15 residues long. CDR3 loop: CASSQEGRPGYGYTF. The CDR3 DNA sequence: TGTGCCAGCAGCCAAGAGGGAAGACCCGGCTATGGCTACACCTTC.

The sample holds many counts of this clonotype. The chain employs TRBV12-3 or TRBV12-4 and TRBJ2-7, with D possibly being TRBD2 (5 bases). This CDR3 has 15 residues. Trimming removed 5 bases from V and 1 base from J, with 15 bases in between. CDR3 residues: CASSPRGSGSYEQYF. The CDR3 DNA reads TGTGCCAGCAGTCCCCGAGGGAGCGGTTCCTACGAGCAGTACTTC.

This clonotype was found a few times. The CDR3 protein is CASTGHRNQPQHF. As DNA, the CDR3 is TGTGCCAGCACGGGACATCGAAATCAGCCCCAGCATTTT. The chain is built from TRBV28 and TRBJ1-5, with D maybe TRBD1 (6 bases). Germline CDR1 MDHEN, CDR2 SYDVKM. V lost 7 bases and J 4 bases, leaving 11 bases between the germline ends. The CDR3 totals 13 residues.

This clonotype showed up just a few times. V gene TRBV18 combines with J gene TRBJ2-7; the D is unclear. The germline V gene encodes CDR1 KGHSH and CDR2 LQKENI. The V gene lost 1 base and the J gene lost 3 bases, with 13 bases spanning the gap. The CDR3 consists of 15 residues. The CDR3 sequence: CASSPLAQSFYEQYF. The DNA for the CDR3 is TGTGCCAGCTCACCACTCGCTCAGAGTTTCTACGAGCAGTACTTC.

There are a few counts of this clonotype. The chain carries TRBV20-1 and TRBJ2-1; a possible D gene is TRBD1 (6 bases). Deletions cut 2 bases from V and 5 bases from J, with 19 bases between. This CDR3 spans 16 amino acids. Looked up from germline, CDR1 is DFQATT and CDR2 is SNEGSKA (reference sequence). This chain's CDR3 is CSARSVLGGENNEQFF. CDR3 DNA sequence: TGCAGTGCTAGAAGTGTCCTAGGGGGAGAAAACAATGAGCAGTTCTTC.

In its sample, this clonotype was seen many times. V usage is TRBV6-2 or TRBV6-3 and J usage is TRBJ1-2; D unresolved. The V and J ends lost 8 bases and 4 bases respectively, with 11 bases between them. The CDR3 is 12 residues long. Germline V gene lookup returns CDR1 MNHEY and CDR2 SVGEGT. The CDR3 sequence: CASGWEGYGYTF. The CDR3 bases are TGTGCCAGCGGTTGGGAAGGCTATGGCTACACCTTC.

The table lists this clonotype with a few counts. DNA for the CDR3: TGTGCCACCAGTGATTCCGGGACAGGGGCCAACGTCCTGACTTTC. This sequence encodes CATSDSGTGANVLTF. J is TRBJ2-6 and V is TRBV24-1, with D possibly TRBD1 on 6 matching bases. Trimming took off 2 bases at V and 4 bases at J, with 8 bases between the two ends. The length of the CDR3 is 15 residues. CDR1 and CDR2 from the germline V gene are KGHDR and SFDVKD.

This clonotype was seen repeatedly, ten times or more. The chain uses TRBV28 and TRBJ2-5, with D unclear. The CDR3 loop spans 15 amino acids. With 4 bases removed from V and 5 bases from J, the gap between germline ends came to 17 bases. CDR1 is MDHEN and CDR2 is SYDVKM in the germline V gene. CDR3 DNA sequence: TGTGCCAGCAGTTACTCAAAGTATTGGTTGGAGACCCAGTACTTC. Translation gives CASSYSKYWLETQYF.

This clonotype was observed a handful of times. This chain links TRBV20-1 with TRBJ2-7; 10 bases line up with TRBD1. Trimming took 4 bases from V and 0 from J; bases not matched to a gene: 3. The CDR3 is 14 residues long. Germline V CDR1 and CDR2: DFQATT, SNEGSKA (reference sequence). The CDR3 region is CSAKGQGSSYEQYF. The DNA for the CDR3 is TGCAGTGCTAAGGGACAGGGGAGCTCCTACGAGCAGTACTTC.

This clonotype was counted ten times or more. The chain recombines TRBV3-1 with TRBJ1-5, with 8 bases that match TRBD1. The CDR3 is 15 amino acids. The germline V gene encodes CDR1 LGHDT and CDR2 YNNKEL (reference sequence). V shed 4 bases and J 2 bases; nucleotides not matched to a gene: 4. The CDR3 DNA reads TGTGCCAGCAGCCGGGACAGGCGGGGCAATCAGCCCCAGCATTTT. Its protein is CASSRDRRGNQPQHF.

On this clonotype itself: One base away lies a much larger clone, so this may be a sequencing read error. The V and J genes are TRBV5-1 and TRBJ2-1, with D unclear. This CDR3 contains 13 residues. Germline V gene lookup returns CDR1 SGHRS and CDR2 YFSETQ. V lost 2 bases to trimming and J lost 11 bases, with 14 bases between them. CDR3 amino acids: CASSFSSGDKQFF. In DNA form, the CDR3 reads TGCGCCAGCAGCTTTAGTTCTGGGGATAAGCAGTTCTTC.

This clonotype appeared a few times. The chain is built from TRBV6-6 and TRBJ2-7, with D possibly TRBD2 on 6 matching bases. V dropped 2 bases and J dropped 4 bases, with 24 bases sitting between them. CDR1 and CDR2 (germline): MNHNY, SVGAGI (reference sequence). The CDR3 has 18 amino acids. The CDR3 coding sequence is TGTGCCAGCAGTTACCGGGGAGGAAGGGCCGGAGCTGGATACGAGCAGTACTTC. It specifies CASSYRGGRAGAGYEQYF.

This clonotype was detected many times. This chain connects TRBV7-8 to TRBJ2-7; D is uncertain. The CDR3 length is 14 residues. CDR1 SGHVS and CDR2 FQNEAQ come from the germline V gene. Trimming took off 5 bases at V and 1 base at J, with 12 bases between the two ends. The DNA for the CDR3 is TGTGCCAGCAGCCCCTCCGGAGAATCCTACGAGCAGTACTTC. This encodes CASSPSGESYEQYF.

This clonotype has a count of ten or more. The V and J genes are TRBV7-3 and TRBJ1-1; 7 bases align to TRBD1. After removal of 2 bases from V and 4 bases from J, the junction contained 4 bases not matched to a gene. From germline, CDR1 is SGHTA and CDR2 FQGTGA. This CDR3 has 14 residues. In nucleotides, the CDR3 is TGTGCCAGCAGCTTATCTTCAGGGGGCACTGAAGCTTTCTTT. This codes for CASSLSSGGTEAFF.

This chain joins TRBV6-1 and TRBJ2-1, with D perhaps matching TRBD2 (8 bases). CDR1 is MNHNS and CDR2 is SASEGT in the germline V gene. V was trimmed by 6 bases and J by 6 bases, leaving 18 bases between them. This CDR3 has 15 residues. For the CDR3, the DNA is TGTGCCAGCAGCAACCGGGACAGCGGGGGCAATGAGCAGTTCTTC. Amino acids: CASSNRDSGGNEQFF.

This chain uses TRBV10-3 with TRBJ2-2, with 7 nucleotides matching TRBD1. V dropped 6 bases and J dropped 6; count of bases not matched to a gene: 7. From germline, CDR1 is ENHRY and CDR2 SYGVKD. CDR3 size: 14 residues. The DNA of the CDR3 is TGTGCCATCAGAAGTGGCAGGGGGTCCGGGGAGCTGTTTTTT. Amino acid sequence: CAIRSGRGSGELFF.

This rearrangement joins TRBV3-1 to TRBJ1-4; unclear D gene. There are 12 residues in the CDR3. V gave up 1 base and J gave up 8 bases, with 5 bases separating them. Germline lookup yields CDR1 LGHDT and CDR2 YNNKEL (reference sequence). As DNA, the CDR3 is TGTGCCAGCAGCCAAGGGTGGGAAAAACTGTTTTTT. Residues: CASSQGWEKLFF.

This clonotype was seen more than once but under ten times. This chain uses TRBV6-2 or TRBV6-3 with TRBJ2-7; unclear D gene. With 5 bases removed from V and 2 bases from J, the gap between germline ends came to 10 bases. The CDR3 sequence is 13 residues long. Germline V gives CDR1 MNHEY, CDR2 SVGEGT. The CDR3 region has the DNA TGTGCCAGCAGTAACACACGGGCCTACGAGCAGTACTTC. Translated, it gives CASSNTRAYEQYF.

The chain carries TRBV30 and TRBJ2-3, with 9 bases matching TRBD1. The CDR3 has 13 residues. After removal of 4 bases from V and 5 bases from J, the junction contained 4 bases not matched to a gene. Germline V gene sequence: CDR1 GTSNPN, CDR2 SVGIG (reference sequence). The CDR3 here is CAWIGTGKDTQYF. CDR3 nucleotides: TGTGCCTGGATCGGGACAGGGAAAGATACGCAGTATTTT.